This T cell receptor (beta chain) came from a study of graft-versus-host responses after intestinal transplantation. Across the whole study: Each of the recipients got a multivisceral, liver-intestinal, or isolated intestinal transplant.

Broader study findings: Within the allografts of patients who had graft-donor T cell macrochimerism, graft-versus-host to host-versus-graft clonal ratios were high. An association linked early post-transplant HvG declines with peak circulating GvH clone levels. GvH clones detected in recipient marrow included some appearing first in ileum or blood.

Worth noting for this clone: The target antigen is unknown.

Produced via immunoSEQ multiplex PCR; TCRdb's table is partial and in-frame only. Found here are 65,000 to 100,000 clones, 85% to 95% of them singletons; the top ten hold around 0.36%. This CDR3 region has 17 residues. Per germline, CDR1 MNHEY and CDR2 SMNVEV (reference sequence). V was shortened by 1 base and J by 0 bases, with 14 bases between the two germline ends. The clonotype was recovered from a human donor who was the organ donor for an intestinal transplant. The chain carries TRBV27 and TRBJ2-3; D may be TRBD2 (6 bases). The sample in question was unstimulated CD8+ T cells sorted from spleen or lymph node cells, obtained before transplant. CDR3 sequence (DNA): TGTGCCAGCAGTTTATGGCGGGGCAGATCCAGCACAGATACGCAGTATTTT. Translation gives CASSLWRGRSSTDTQYF.